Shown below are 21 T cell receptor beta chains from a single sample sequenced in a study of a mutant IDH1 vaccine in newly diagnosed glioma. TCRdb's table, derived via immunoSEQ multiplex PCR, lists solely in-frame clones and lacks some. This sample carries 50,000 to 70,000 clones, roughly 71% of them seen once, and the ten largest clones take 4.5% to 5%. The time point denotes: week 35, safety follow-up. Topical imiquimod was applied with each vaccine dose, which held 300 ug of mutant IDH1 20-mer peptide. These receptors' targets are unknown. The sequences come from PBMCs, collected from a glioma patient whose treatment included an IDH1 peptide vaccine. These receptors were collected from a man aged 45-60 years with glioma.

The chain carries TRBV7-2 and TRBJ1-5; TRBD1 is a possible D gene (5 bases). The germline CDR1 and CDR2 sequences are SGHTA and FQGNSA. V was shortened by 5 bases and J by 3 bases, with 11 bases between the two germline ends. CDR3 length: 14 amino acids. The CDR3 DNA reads TGTGCCAGCAGCCCCCAGGGAATCAATCAGCCCCAGCATTTT. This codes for CASSPQGINQPQHF.

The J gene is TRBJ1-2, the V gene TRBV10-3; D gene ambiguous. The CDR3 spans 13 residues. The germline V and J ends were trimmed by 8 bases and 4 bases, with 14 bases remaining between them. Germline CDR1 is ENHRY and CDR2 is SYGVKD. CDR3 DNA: TGTGCCATCGGAAGGGTGCCCCTCTATGGCTACACCTTC. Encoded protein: CAIGRVPLYGYTF.

The CDR3, as DNA: TGTGCCAGCAGCGGAGGACCCTCTGAAAAACTGTTTTTT. This sequence encodes CASSGGPSEKLFF. The chain employs TRBV7-6 and TRBJ1-4; no clear D gene. Trimming took off 5 bases at V and 7 bases at J, with 11 bases between the two ends. CDR1 and CDR2 (germline): SGHVS, FNYEAQ. This CDR3 spans 13 amino acids.

The CDR3 here is CASSYIDGTGTEAFF. For the CDR3, the DNA is TGTGCCAGCAGTTACATAGACGGGACAGGCACTGAAGCTTTCTTT. V is TRBV6-5 and J is TRBJ1-1; 8 nucleotides align to TRBD1. There are 15 residues in the CDR3. Looked up from germline, CDR1 is MNHEY and CDR2 is SVGAGI. J lost 4 bases, V lost 2 bases, and 6 bases had no gene match.

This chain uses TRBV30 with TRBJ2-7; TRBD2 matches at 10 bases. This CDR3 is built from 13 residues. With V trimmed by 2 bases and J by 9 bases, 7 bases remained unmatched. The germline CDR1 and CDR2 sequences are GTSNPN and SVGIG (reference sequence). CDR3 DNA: TGTGCCTGGAGTCTAGCGGGGGCGTGGGGGCAGTACTTC. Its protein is CAWSLAGAWGQYF.

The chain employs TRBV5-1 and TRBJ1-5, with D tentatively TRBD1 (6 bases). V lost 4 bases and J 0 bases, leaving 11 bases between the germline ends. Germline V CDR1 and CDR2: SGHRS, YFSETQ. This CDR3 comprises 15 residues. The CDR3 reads CASSPGHNSNQPQHF. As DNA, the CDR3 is TGCGCCAGCAGCCCGGGACACAATAGCAATCAGCCCCAGCATTTT.

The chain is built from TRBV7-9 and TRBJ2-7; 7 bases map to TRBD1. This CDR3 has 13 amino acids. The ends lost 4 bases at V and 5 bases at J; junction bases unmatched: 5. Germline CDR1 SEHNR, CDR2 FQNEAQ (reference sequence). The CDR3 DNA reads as TGTGCCAGCAGCTCGACAGGGCCCCACGAGCAGTACTTC. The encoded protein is CASSSTGPHEQYF.

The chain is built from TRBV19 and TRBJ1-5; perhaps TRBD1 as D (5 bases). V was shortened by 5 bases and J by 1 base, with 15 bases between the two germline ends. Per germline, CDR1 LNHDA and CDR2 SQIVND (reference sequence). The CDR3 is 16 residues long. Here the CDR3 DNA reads TGTGCCAGTAGTCGGGGCAGCCCGTGGAGCAATCAGCCCCAGCATTTT. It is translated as CASSRGSPWSNQPQHF.

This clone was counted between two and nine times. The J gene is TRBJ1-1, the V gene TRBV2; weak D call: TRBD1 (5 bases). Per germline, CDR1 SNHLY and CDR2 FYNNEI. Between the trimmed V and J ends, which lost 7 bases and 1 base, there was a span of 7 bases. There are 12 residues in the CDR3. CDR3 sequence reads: CASTRENTEAFF. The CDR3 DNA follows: TGTGCCAGCACCAGGGAGAACACTGAAGCTTTCTTT.

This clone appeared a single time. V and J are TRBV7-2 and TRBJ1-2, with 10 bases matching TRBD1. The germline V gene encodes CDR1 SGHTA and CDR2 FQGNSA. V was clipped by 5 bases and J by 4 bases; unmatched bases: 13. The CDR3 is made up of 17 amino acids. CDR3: CASSPRDRGGFTYGYTF. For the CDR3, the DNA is TGTGCCAGCAGCCCCCGGGACAGGGGAGGATTCACCTATGGCTACACCTTC.

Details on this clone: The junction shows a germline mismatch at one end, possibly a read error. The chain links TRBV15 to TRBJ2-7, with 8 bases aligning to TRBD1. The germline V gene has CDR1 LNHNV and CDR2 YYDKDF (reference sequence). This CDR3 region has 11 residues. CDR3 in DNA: TGTGCCACCAGCAGAGACAGGGGGCCGATCTTC. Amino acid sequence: CATSRDRGPIF.

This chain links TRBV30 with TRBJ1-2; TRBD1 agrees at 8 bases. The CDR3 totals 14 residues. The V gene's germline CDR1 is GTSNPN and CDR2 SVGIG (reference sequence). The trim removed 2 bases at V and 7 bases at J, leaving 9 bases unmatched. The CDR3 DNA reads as TGTGCCTGGAGTCCCGGTGGACAGGGTACTGGCTACACCTTC. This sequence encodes CAWSPGGQGTGYTF.

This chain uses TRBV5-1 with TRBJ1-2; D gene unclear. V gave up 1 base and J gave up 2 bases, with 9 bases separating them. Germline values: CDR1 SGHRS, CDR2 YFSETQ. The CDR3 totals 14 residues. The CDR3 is CASSLIPANYGYTF. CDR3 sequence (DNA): TGCGCCAGCAGCTTGATTCCCGCAAACTATGGCTACACCTTC. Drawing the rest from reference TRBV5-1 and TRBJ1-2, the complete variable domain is KAGVTQTPRYLIKTRGQQVTLSCSPISGHRSVSWYQQTPGQGLQFLFEYFSETQRNKGNFPGRFSGRQFSNSRSEMNVSTLELGDSALYLCASSLIPANYGYTFGSGTRLTVV.

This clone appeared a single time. The CDR3 DNA is TGCAGCGCCGTGACAGGGCGCACAGATACGCAGTATTTT. It specifies CSAVTGRTDTQYF. This chain joins TRBV29-1 and TRBJ2-3; 7 bases align to TRBD1. The germline gives CDR1 SQVTM, CDR2 ANQGSEA. The trim removed 7 bases at V and 1 base at J, leaving 5 bases unmatched. The CDR3 is made up of 13 amino acids.

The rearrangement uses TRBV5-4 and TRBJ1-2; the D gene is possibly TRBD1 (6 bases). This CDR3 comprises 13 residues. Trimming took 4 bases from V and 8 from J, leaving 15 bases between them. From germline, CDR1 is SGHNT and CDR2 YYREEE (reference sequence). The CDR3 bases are TGTGCCAGCAGCAGCGGGACATTGGCAGGCTACACCTTC. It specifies CASSSGTLAGYTF.

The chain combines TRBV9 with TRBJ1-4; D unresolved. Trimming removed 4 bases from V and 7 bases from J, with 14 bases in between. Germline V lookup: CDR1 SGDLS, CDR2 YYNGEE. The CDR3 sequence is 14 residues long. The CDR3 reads CASSPDGRSEKLFF. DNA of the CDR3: TGTGCCAGCAGCCCGGACGGAAGAAGTGAAAAACTGTTTTTT.

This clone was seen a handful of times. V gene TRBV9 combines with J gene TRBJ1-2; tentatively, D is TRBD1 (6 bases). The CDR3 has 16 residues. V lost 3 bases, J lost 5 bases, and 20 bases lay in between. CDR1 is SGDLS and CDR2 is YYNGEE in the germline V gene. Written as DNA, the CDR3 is TGTGCCAGCAGCGCCGGAGGGGGGGAAGGAGGATATGGCTACACCTTC. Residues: CASSAGGGEGGYGYTF.

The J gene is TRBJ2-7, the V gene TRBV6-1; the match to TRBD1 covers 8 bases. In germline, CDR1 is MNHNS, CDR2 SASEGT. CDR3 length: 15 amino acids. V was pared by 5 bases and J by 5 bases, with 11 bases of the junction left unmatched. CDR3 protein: CASSPRTGYVDEQYF. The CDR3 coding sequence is TGTGCCAGCAGTCCCCGGACAGGGTACGTCGACGAGCAGTACTTC.

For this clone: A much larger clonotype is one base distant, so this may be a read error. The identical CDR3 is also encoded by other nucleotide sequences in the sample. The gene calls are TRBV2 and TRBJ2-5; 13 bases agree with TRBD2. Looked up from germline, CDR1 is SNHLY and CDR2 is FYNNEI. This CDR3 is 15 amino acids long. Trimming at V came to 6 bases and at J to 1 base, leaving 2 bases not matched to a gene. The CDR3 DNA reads TGTGCCAGCAGGGGGACTAGCGGGGCCCAAGAGACCCAGTACTTC. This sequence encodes CASRGTSGAQETQYF.

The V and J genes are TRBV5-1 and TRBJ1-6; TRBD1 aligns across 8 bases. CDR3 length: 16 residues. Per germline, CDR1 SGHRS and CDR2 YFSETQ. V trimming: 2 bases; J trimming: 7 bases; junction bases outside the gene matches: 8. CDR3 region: CASSFGGTGRNSPLHF. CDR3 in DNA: TGCGCCAGCAGCTTCGGGGGGACAGGACGGAATTCACCCCTCCACTTT.

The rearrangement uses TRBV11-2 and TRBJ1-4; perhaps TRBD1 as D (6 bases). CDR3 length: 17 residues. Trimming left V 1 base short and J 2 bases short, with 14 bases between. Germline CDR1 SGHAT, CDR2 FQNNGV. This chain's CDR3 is CASSLGADRPTNEKLFF. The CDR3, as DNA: TGTGCCAGCAGCTTAGGGGCGGACAGACCCACTAATGAAAAACTGTTTTTT. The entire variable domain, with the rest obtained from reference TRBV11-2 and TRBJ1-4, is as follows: EAGVAQSPRYKIIEKRQSVAFWCNPISGHATLYWYQQILGQGPKLLIQFQNNGVVDDSQLPKDRFSAERLKGVDSTLKIQPAKLEDSAVYLCASSLGADRPTNEKLFFGSGTQLSVL.